What follows is one TCR beta chain and its context. One entry per CDR3 protein results from TCRdb running MiXCR on the 5' RACE reads. The data show about 43,000 distinct CDR3 sequences, about a fifth seen once. The germline V gene has CDR1 SGHNT and CDR2 YYREEE (reference sequence). V lost 4 bases, J lost 5 bases, and 12 bases lay in between. The CDR3 runs 13 residues. The sorted Tregs were CD4+CD25+CD127-/low cells. Sample: Tregs sorted from a lymph node. This TCR derives from a female donor with breast cancer. The V gene is TRBV5-4, the J gene TRBJ1-1; no clear D gene. CDR3 protein: CASSQGWGTEAFF. CDR3 in DNA: TGTGCCAGCAGCCAAGGGTGGGGTACTGAAGCTTTCTTT.